This T cell receptor beta chain was captured in a study of cytomegalovirus exposure and HLA in healthy donors. Study details: Early on, a data release was issued that held about 85 million unique TCRs from HLA-typed donors.

The PCR used 60 Vbeta and 13 Jbeta primers. Repertoires were generated with immunoSEQ multiplex PCR, while TCRdb's copy carries only in-frame clones and drops some. The sample carries around 150,000 clones, 81% recorded once. The CDR3 covers 16 residues. Germline CDR1 SGHNT, CDR2 YYREEE (reference sequence). Trimming shortened V by 3 bases and J by 6 bases, and 20 bases separated the two germline ends. The sample was PBMCs. The sequence derives from a woman aged 18-29 years in good health and CMV-seronegative. This chain joins TRBV5-4 and TRBJ2-3, with D perhaps matching TRBD1 (7 bases). CDR3 in amino acids: CASSWGVGRGSDTQYF. In DNA form, the CDR3 reads TGTGCCAGCAGCTGGGGGGTTGGCAGGGGGTCCGATACGCAGTATTTT. Full variable domain (outside the CDR3, taken from reference TRBV5-4 and TRBJ2-3): ETGVTQSPTHLIKTRGQQVTLRCSSQSGHNTVSWYQQALGQGPQFIFQYYREEENGRGNFPPRFSGLQFPNYSSELNVNALELDDSALYLCASSWGVGRGSDTQYFGPGTRLTVL.